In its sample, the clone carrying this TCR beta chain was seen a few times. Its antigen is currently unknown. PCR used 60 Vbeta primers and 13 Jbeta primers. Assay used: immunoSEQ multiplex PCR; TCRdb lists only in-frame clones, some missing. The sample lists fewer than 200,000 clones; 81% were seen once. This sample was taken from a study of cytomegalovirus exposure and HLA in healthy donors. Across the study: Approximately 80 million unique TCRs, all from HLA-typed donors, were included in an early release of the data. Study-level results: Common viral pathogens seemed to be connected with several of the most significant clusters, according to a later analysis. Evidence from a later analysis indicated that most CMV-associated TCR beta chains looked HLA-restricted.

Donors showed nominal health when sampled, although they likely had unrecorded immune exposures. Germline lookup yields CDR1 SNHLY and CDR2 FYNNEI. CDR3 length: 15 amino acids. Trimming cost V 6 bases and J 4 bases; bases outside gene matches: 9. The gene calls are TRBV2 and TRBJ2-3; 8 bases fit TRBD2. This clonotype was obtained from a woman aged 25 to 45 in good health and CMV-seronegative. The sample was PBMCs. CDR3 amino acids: CASRPWSGGPDTQYF. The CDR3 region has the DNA TGTGCCAGCAGACCCTGGTCGGGGGGGCCAGATACGCAGTATTTT.